This entry concerns a single TCR beta chain. Its antigen is not known. Trimming stripped 5 bases from V and 3 bases from J, with 11 bases between. In germline, CDR1 is SGHRS, CDR2 YFSETQ. CDR3 length: 13 amino acids. This entry belongs to a study of CD8 T cells in ankylosing spondylitis. Making use of molecular barcodes, quantitative 5'-RACE generated TCR beta libraries. TCRdb passed the 5' RACE reads through MiXCR, listing each CDR3 protein once. The sample records about 500,000 distinct CDR3 sequences, roughly 12% being singletons. Study outcomes and limitations: Among TCR beta sequences, a motif of under 10 highly homologous variants appeared characteristic of ankylosing spondylitis blood. There was reportedly significant enrichment of clones that were disease-linked in matched ankylosing spondylitis synovial fluid.

The sequence was obtained from a male donor with ankylosing spondylitis. The chain links TRBV5-1 to TRBJ1-1, with D maybe TRBD1 (5 bases). Source material: blood, either unsorted or a sorted T cell fraction (not recorded which). The CDR3 region is CASSTEGHTEAFF. CDR3 nucleotide sequence: TGCGCCAGCAGTACGGAGGGACACACTGAAGCTTTCTTT.